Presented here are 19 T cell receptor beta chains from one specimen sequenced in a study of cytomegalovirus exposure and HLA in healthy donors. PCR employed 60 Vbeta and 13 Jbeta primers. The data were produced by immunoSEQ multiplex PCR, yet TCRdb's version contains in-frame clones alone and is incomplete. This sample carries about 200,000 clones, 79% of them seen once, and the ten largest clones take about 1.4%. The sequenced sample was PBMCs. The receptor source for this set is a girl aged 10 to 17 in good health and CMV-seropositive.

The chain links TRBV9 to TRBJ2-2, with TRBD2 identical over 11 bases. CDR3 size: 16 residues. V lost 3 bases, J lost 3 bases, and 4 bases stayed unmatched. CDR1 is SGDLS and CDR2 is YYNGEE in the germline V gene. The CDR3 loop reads CASSATSGGDTGELFF. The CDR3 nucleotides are TGTGCCAGCAGCGCAACTAGCGGGGGTGACACCGGGGAGCTGTTTTTT.

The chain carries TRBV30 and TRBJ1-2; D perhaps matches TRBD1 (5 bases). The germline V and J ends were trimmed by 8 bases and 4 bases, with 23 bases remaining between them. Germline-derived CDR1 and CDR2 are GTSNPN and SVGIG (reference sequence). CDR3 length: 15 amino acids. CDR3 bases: TGTGCCCGGGACCGAGCCGGGGGTTTCGGCTATGGCTACACCTTC. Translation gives CARDRAGGFGYGYTF.

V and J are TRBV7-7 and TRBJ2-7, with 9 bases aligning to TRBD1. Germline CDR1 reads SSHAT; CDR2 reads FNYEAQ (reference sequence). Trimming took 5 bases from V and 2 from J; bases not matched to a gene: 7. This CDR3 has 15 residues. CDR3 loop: CASSKDRGRTYEQYF. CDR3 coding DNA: TGTGCCAGCAGCAAGGACAGGGGAAGAACCTACGAGCAGTACTTC.

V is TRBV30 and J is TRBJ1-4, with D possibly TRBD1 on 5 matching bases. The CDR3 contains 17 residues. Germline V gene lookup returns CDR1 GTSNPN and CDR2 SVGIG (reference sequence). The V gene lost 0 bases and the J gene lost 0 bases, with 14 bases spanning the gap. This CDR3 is CAWSVVRTIATNEKLFF. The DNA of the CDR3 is TGTGCCTGGAGTGTAGTAAGGACAATAGCAACTAATGAAAAACTGTTTTTT.

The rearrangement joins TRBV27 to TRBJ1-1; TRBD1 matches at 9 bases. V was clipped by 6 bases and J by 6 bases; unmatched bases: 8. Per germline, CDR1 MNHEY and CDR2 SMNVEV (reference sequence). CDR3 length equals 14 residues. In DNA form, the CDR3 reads TGTGCCAGCAGCCCCGGACAGGGGTTTTCTGAAGCTTTCTTT. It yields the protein CASSPGQGFSEAFF.

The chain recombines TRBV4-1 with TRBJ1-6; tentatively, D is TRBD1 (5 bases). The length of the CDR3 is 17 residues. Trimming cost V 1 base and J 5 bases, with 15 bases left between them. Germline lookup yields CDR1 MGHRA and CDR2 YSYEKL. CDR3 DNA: TGCGCCAGCAGCCAAGGCCCCATGGCAGGGCATAATTCACCCCTCCACTTT. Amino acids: CASSQGPMAGHNSPLHF.

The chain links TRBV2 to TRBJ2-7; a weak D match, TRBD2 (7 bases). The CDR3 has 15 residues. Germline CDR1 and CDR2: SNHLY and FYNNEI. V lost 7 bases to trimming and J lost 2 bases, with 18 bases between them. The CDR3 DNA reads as TGTGCCAGCAACCTAAAGGGGGGGGGCCCCTACGAGCAGTACTTC. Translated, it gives CASNLKGGGPYEQYF.

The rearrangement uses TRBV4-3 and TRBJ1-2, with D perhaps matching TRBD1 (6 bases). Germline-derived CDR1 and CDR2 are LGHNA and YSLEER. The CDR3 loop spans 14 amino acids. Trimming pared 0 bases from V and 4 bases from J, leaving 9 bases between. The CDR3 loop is CASSQDGRGYGYTF. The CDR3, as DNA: TGCGCCAGCAGCCAAGATGGCAGGGGCTATGGCTACACCTTC.

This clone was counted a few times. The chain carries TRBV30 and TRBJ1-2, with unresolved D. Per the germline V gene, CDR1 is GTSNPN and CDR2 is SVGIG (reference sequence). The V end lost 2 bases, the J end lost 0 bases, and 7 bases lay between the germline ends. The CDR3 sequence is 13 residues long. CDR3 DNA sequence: TGTGCCTGGAGTTTGGGCACTAACTATGGCTACACCTTC. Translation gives CAWSLGTNYGYTF.

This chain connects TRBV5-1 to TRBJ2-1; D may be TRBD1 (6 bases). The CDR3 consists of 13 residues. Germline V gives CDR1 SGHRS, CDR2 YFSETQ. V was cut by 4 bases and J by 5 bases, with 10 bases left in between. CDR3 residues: CASSEGQNNEQFF. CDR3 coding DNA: TGCGCCAGCAGCGAAGGACAGAACAATGAGCAGTTCTTC.

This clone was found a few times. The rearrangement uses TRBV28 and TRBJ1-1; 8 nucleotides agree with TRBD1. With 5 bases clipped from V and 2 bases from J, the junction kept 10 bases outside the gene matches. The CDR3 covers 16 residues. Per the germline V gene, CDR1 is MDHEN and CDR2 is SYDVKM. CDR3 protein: CASSLLTGERNTEAFF. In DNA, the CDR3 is TGTGCCAGCAGTCTCTTGACAGGGGAACGAAACACTGAAGCTTTCTTT.

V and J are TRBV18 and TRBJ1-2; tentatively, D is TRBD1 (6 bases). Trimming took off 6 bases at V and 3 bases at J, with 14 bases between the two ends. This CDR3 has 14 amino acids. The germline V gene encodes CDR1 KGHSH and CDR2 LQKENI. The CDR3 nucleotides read TGTGCCAGCTCGCATCAGGGGTTTGACTATGGCTACACCTTC. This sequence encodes CASSHQGFDYGYTF.

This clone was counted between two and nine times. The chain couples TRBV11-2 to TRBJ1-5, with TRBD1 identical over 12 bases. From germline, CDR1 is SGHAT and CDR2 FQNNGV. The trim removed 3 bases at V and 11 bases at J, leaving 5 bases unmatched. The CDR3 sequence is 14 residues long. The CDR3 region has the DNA TGTGCCAGCAGCTTGGGACAGGGGGCGGAGACCCAGCATTTT. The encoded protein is CASSLGQGAETQHF. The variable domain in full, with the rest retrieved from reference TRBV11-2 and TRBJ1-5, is EAGVAQSPRYKIIEKRQSVAFWCNPISGHATLYWYQQILGQGPKLLIQFQNNGVVDDSQLPKDRFSAERLKGVDSTLKIQPAKLEDSAVYLCASSLGQGAETQHFGDGTRLSIL.

CDR3 coding DNA: TGTGCCAGCAGCCCTCTTTCTAGCGGGGGTTATAATGAGCAGTTCTTC. Its translation is CASSPLSSGGYNEQFF. The chain recombines TRBV14 with TRBJ2-1, with TRBD2 identical over 10 bases. Germline V gene lookup returns CDR1 SGHDN and CDR2 FVKESK. V shed 4 bases and J 7 bases; nucleotides not matched to a gene: 10. The CDR3 has 16 amino acids.

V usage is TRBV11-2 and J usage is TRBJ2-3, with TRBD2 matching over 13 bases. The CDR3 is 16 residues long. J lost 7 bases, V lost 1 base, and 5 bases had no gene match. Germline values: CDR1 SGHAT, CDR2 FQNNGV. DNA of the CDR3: TGTGCCAGCAGCTTAGGTACTAGCGGGGGGGCCAATACGCAGTATTTT. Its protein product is CASSLGTSGGANTQYF.

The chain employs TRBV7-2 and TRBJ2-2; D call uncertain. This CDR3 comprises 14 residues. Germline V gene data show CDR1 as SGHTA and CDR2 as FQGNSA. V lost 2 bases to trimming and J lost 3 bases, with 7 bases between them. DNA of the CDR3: TGTGCCAGCAGCTTAACCCGGGACACCGGGGAGCTGTTTTTT. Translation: CASSLTRDTGELFF.

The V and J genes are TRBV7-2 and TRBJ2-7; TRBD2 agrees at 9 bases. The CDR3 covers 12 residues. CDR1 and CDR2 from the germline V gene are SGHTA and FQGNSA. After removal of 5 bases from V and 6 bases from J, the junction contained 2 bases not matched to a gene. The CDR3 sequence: CASSAGGGEQYF. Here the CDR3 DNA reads TGTGCCAGCAGCGCGGGGGGGGGCGAGCAGTACTTC.

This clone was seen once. The CDR3 spells CASSLTSGGAVEQYF. The DNA for the CDR3 is TGTGCCAGCAGCTTGACTAGCGGGGGGGCAGTGGAGCAGTACTTC. The rearrangement links TRBV7-2 to TRBJ2-7; 14 positions match TRBD2. The CDR3 extends over 15 amino acids. V dropped 3 bases and J dropped 7; count of bases not matched to a gene: 5. Germline CDR1 and CDR2: SGHTA and FQGNSA.

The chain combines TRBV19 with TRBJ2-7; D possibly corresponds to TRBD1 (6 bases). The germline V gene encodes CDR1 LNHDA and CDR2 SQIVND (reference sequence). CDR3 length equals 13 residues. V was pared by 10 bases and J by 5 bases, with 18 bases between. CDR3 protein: CAISNRVSDEQYF. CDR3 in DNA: TGTGCCATCTCAAACAGGGTATCGGACGAGCAGTACTTC.